A single T cell receptor beta chain is shown here with its context. No antigen is known for it. The entry originates in a study of cytomegalovirus exposure and HLA in healthy donors. Use of 60 Vbeta and 13 Jbeta primers characterized the PCR. Profiling relied on immunoSEQ multiplex PCR, and the TCRdb table lists in-frame clones only, not all of them. Of about 90,000 clones listed, about 90% are singletons. Per the germline V gene, CDR1 is SGHRS and CDR2 is YFSETQ. There are 15 residues in the CDR3. Overall study results and limits: When a later analysis was performed, an Asian-associated ancestry cluster reportedly had fewer N-insertions than the roughly 670-donor mean.

This chain links TRBV5-1 with TRBJ2-5; D possibly corresponds to TRBD2 (5 bases). The closer fit of TRBJ2-7 to the DNA end suggests the J call may be wrong. This TCR was sampled from a man aged 18 to 29 in good health and CMV-seronegative. Specimen: PBMCs. CDR3 sequence reads: CASSLVGSSSREQYF. The DNA for the CDR3 is TGCGCCAGCAGCTTGGTTGGGAGCTCAAGCCGCGAGCAGTACTTC.